These 19 T cell receptor beta chains were all obtained from the same sample, sequenced in a study of shared clonotypes between healthy human individuals. Method: immunoSEQ multiplex PCR; TCRdb's copy keeps in-frame clones and lacks some. Among 300,000 to 400,000 clones listed, less than 75% were seen once. The sequenced sample was memory CD4+ T cells sorted from blood. Specified subset: CD45RA-negative fraction. The origin of the receptors is a man aged 25 to 40 in good health.

This chain uses TRBV7-9 with TRBJ2-3; either TRBD1 or TRBD2 may fit D (5 bases each). Germline loops: CDR1 SEHNR, CDR2 FQNEAQ (reference sequence). The CDR3 has 15 residues. V lost 4 bases and J lost 1, with 12 bases in between. The CDR3 protein is CASSYGGIGTDTQYF. In DNA, the CDR3 is TGTGCCAGCAGCTATGGGGGAATTGGCACAGATACGCAGTATTTT. Full variable domain (outside the CDR3, taken from reference TRBV7-9 and TRBJ2-3): DTGVSQNPRHKITKRGQNVTFRCDPISEHNRLYWYRQTLGQGPEFLTYFQNEAQLEKSRLLSDRFSAERPKGSFSTLEIQRTEQGDSAMYLCASSYGGIGTDTQYFGPGTRLTVL.

This chain joins TRBV2 and TRBJ1-5, with 9 bases matching TRBD1. CDR1 is SNHLY, CDR2 FYNNEI, per germline. V gave up 6 bases and J gave up 7 bases; unmatched junction bases: 7. The CDR3 has 14 amino acids. The CDR3 sequence is CASRTHRGLQPQHF. The CDR3 coding sequence is TGTGCCAGCAGGACCCACAGGGGGCTGCAGCCCCAGCATTTT.

This sequence joins TRBV28 and TRBJ2-5; tentative D call: TRBD2 (6 bases). Trimming took 9 bases from V and 2 from J, leaving 7 bases between them. CDR3 length: 11 residues. Per germline, CDR1 MDHEN and CDR2 SYDVKM. DNA of the CDR3: TGTGCCAGTAGCGGACAAGAGACCCAGTACTTC. Amino acids: CASSGQETQYF.

This chain links TRBV5-5 with TRBJ2-5; no reliable D call. CDR1 is SGHKS and CDR2 is YYEKEE in the germline V gene (reference sequence). The V gene lost 5 bases and the J gene lost 3 bases, with 17 bases spanning the gap. This CDR3 is 15 amino acids long. The CDR3 DNA sequence: TGTGCCAGCAGTAGAGGTAGCCCTTTGGAAGAGACCCAGTACTTC. The encoded protein is CASSRGSPLEETQYF. The variable domain in full, with the rest retrieved from reference TRBV5-5 and TRBJ2-5, is DAGVTQSPTHLIKTRGQQVTLRCSPISGHKSVSWYQQVLGQGPQFIFQYYEKEERGRGNFPDRFSARQFPNYSSELNVNALLLGDSALYLCASSRGSPLEETQYFGPGTRLLVL.

This sequence joins TRBV2 and TRBJ1-5, with 8 bases fitting TRBD1. The V gene end was trimmed by 2 bases and the J gene end by 6 bases; junction bases not matched to a gene: 9. The length of the CDR3 is 16 residues. The germline CDR1 and CDR2 sequences are SNHLY and FYNNEI. CDR3 protein: CASSEQGALGFQPQHF. The CDR3 nucleotides read TGTGCCAGCAGTGAACAGGGGGCTCTCGGTTTTCAGCCCCAGCATTTT.

This clone was observed a handful of times. This chain joins TRBV7-9 and TRBJ2-7; no firm D call. The CDR3 totals 15 residues. Germline values: CDR1 SEHNR, CDR2 FQNEAQ (reference sequence). V lost 2 bases and J 2 bases, leaving 13 bases between the germline ends. Here the CDR3 reads CASSLFDAETYEQYF. The DNA for the CDR3 is TGTGCCAGCAGCTTATTCGACGCCGAGACCTACGAGCAGTACTTC.

The chain has TRBV9 and TRBJ2-5, with TRBD2 as a possible D gene (6 bases). The V end lost 4 bases, the J end lost 10 bases, and 20 bases lay between the germline ends. Germline V gene data show CDR1 as SGDLS and CDR2 as YYNGEE. This CDR3 comprises 14 residues. CDR3 in amino acids: CASSTHSTEGGQYF. Written as DNA, the CDR3 is TGTGCCAGCAGCACTCATTCTACGGAGGGTGGCCAGTACTTC.

In this sample, this clone turned up once. J is TRBJ2-1 and V is TRBV5-1; TRBD1 or TRBD2 may be the D gene (5 bases each). The CDR3 is 16 residues long. Trimming removed 4 bases from V and 0 bases from J, with 14 bases in between. Germline CDR1 and CDR2: SGHRS and YFSETQ. The CDR3, as DNA: TGCGCCAGCAGCCTAGGGACGGGGAACTCCTACAATGAGCAGTTCTTC. Protein product: CASSLGTGNSYNEQFF.

The chain uses TRBV5-1 and TRBJ1-3; tentatively, D is TRBD1 (5 bases). The CDR3 spans 16 residues. V was trimmed by 3 bases and J by 3 bases, leaving 16 bases between them. Germline CDR1 and CDR2: SGHRS and YFSETQ. The CDR3 sequence is CASSYSDSSIGNTIYF. The DNA of the CDR3 is TGCGCCAGCAGCTATAGTGACAGTTCAATTGGAAACACCATATATTTT.

Ten or more counts support this clone. The CDR3 DNA reads TGTGCCAGCAGCTTGGGGATGCGGACTATAAAATACAATGAGCAGTTCTTC. This codes for CASSLGMRTIKYNEQFF. The chain links TRBV7-9 to TRBJ2-1; the D gene is possibly TRBD2 (6 bases). Looked up from germline, CDR1 is SEHNR and CDR2 is FQNEAQ (reference sequence). The CDR3 has 17 residues. V lost 3 bases, J lost 4 bases, and 19 bases lay in between.

The chain has TRBV5-1 and TRBJ1-2; D is undetermined. There are 14 residues in the CDR3. Trimming took off 4 bases at V and 2 bases at J, with 12 bases between the two ends. Germline lookup yields CDR1 SGHRS and CDR2 YFSETQ. CDR3 protein: CASSPEGNNYGYTF. In DNA, the CDR3 is TGCGCCAGCAGCCCAGAAGGGAACAACTATGGCTACACCTTC.

This clone was seen at least ten times. The chain carries TRBV4-3 and TRBJ2-1; TRBD2 agrees at 10 bases. Losses at the gene ends were 0 bases for V and 6 bases for J; bases not matched to a gene: 11. Germline values: CDR1 LGHNA, CDR2 YSLEER. The length of the CDR3 is 18 residues. CDR3 amino acids: CASSQDGASGSWPNEQFF. The DNA of the CDR3 is TGCGCCAGCAGCCAAGATGGGGCTAGCGGGAGTTGGCCCAATGAGCAGTTCTTC.

The rearrangement links TRBV4-1 to TRBJ1-2, with a possible D match to TRBD1 (5 bases). This CDR3 has 17 amino acids. V gave up 4 bases and J gave up 2 bases, with 20 bases separating them. CDR1 is MGHRA, CDR2 YSYEKL, per germline. The CDR3 DNA sequence: TGCGCCAGCAGCCCCCGGGTCTCATCGGGGCAGAACTATGGCTACACCTTC. Protein sequence: CASSPRVSSGQNYGYTF.

CDR3 bases: TGTGCCAGCAGCTTAGGTCAGGGGACCAGAGGCACTGAAGCTTTCTTT. Its translation: CASSLGQGTRGTEAFF. This chain joins TRBV11-2 and TRBJ1-1; D is possibly TRBD1 (6 bases). Per the germline V gene, CDR1 is SGHAT and CDR2 is FQNNGV. Trimming removed 1 base from V and 4 bases from J, with 16 bases in between. This CDR3 comprises 16 residues. The variable domain in full, with the rest retrieved from reference TRBV11-2 and TRBJ1-1, is EAGVAQSPRYKIIEKRQSVAFWCNPISGHATLYWYQQILGQGPKLLIQFQNNGVVDDSQLPKDRFSAERLKGVDSTLKIQPAKLEDSAVYLCASSLGQGTRGTEAFFGQGTRLTVV.

The V gene is TRBV28, the J gene TRBJ1-2; D is undetermined. The V end was cut by 6 bases, the J end by 3 bases, with 11 bases between. Germline lookup yields CDR1 MDHEN and CDR2 SYDVKM. The CDR3 spans 13 residues. Here the CDR3 DNA reads TGTGCCAGCAGCTCTCCCGGCTACTATGGCTACACCTTC. Its protein is CASSSPGYYGYTF.

This chain links TRBV29-1 with TRBJ2-3; D not resolved. The V and J ends lost 1 base and 6 bases respectively, with 5 bases between them. Germline V gene lookup returns CDR1 SQVTM and CDR2 ANQGSEA. The CDR3 is 11 residues long. CDR3 in amino acids: CSVEGYDTQYF. The CDR3 region has the DNA TGCAGCGTTGAAGGGTATGATACGCAGTATTTT.

This clone was seen only once. The chain couples TRBV21-1 to TRBJ2-4; whether TRBD1, the table's D call, matches the DNA was not checked. TRBV21-1 constitutes a pseudogene. CDR3 length equals 11 residues. CDR3 nucleotide sequence: TGTGCCAGCAGTCACAAAAACATTCAGTACTTC. Its translation: CASSHKNIQYF.

The DNA for the CDR3 is TGTGCCAGCAGCTTTGGACTAGCGGGCAGCACAGATACGCAGTATTTT. This translates into CASSFGLAGSTDTQYF. The chain uses TRBV5-4 and TRBJ2-3; the match to TRBD2 covers 11 bases. CDR3 length: 16 residues. The V and J ends lost 2 bases and 0 bases, in that order; junction bases with no gene match: 2. CDR1 is SGHNT, CDR2 YYREEE, per germline (reference sequence).

The chain has TRBV7-2 and TRBJ2-7, with no clear D. The CDR3 consists of 15 residues. The V end lost 6 bases, the J end lost 1 base, and 16 bases lay between the germline ends. The germline V gene has CDR1 SGHTA and CDR2 FQGNSA. The CDR3, as DNA: TGTGCCAGCAGTCAGACCCCGGGCGTTTCCTACGAGCAGTACTTC. It encodes CASSQTPGVSYEQYF.